The clone carrying this TCR beta chain has only a few counts. Its antigen is unidentified. Generated by immunoSEQ multiplex PCR, the TCRdb table keeps only in-frame clones and is missing some. The sample shows about 95,000 clones, approximately 89% of them seen only once. The source of the sample is a study of OX40 agonist ivuxolimab in advanced cancers. Regarding the study as a whole: Dosing at 0.1 to 3.0 mg/kg was accompanied by clonal expansion of CD4+ and CD8+ blood T cells by week 6. Nonresponders, in some cases, also had low normalized T-cell clonal expansion.

Looked up from germline, CDR1 is SEHNR and CDR2 is FQNEAQ (reference sequence). This CDR3 has 14 residues. V was clipped by 5 bases and J by 4 bases, with 13 bases between them. The rearrangement uses TRBV7-9 and TRBJ2-3; D is tentatively TRBD1 or TRBD2 (5 bases each). This clonotype was sampled from an adult with an advanced solid tumor such as melanoma, head and neck, liver or kidney cancer. The specimen comprised CD4+ or CD8+ T cells sorted from blood, sampled in a trial of the OX40 agonist ivuxolimab. The CDR3 region is CASSPRDVSDTQYF. DNA for the CDR3: TGTGCCAGCAGCCCCCGGGACGTATCAGATACGCAGTATTTT.